This paragraph covers one T cell receptor beta chain sequence. Its antigen is currently unknown. The authors built TCR beta libraries using iRepertoire HTBI primers and Arm-PCR of CDR3 regions. Using its own MiXCR run on the multiplex PCR reads, TCRdb lists one record per CDR3 protein. This table has roughly 400,000 distinct CDR3 sequences, about a fifth appearing once. This sample is drawn from a study of regulatory T cells in long-lasting Graves disease. Whole-study findings and limits: Possibly, too few samples lowered accuracy.

The germline gives CDR1 DFQATT, CDR2 SNEGSKA (reference sequence). V was pared by 5 bases and J by 1 base, with 17 bases between. The CDR3 covers 15 residues. Time point indicated: persistent/refractory GD, antithyroid drugs over 5 years with positive TRAb. After RNA was extracted from PBMCs, the TCR library was made from it. The material was peripheral blood mononuclear cells (PBMCs), obtained when the disease was refractory, from a patient treated with antithyroid drugs. This TCR came from a female donor with Graves disease. The chain combines TRBV20-1 with TRBJ1-1; D might be TRBD1 (6 bases). This CDR3 reads CSARGDTHRNTEAFF. CDR3 coding DNA: TGCAGTGCTCGTGGGGACACCCACAGGAACACTGAAGCTTTCTTT.